This T cell receptor beta chain comes out of a study of monozygotic twins with inflammatory bowel disease. Study conclusions and caveats: There was no support for any single strong signal or clonotype associated with IBD. In the analysis, different T cell subtypes could not be told apart. Patient repertoires may carry noise from differing immunosuppressive treatments.

The CDR3 spans 16 residues. Germline CDR1 and CDR2: SGHRS and YFSETQ. TCRalpha along with TCRbeta cDNA was subjected to two nested PCRs lasting about 16 and 10 cycles. After re-calling the 5' RACE reads, TCRdb lists one entry per CDR3 protein, DNA absent. This table holds 350,000 to 500,000 distinct CDR3 sequences. A remark on this clonotype: Its antigen is as yet unknown.

The sample was blood. V and J are TRBV5-1 and TRBJ1-4. This TCR came from a human donor with ulcerative colitis or Crohn's disease, or a healthy co-twin of an affected twin (not recorded which). CDR3 protein: CASSSLQRTGNEKLFF.